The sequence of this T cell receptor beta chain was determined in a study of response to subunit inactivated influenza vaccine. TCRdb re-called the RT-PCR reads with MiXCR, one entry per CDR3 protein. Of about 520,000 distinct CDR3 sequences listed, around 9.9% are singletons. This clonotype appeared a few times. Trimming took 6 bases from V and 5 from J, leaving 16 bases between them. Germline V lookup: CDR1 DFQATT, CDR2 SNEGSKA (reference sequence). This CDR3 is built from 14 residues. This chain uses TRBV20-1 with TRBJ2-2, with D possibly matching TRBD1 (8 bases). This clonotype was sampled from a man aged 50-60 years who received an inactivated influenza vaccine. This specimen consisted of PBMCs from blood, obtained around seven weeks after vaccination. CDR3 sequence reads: CSALGQGGTGELFF. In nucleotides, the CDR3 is TGCAGTGCCCTTGGACAGGGAGGGACCGGGGAGCTGTTTTTT.